This T cell receptor (beta chain) emerged from a study of T-cell memory formation after mild COVID-19. Trimming removed 3 bases at V and 9 bases at J, with 18 bases between. Germline CDR1 and CDR2: SQVTM and ANQGSEA. The CDR3 sequence is 14 residues long. With regard to this clonotype: Its antigen is not known.

General study findings and limits: Contracting clones from day 15 to 85 showed balanced CD4/CD8; later expanders favored CD4+. Cross-reactive memory apparently joined, as some responding clones appeared in pre-infection memory.

Employing constant-segment primers, 5'RACE generated TCR alpha and TCR beta cDNA libraries bearing sample barcodes and UMIs. TCRdb re-analysed the 5' RACE reads in MiXCR, keeping a single row per CDR3 protein. This table has about 110,000 distinct CDR3 sequences, over 15% appearing once. Sequenced input: PBMCs or a T cell subset sorted from them (not recorded which). The receptor's source is an adult woman who had mild COVID-19 (a few samples of this study predate the infection). Cell type and time point are not known. J is TRBJ2-1 and V is TRBV29-1; D is perhaps TRBD2 (6 bases). This CDR3 reads CSVEGGYWSGEQFF. The DNA for the CDR3 is TGCAGCGTTGAGGGGGGTTATTGGTCGGGTGAGCAGTTCTTC.